Following are 14 T cell receptor beta chains from one sample sequenced in a study of Ad26.COV2.S vaccination and SARS-CoV-2 variants. Only in-frame clones appear in the TCRdb table, and some are missing; sequencing was by immunoSEQ multiplex PCR. This table has 350,000 to 500,000 clones, more than 75% appearing once. Treatment defined: some 19 received Ad26.COV2.S at low or high dose, single or two shots; about 5 received placebo; per-sample allocation not given. After the first vaccine or placebo injection, samples were drawn on day 63. The specimen comprised peripheral blood, sampled in a trial of Ad26.COV2.S vaccine versus placebo. Receptors were obtained from a person aged 18 to 59 who received the Ad26.COV2.S COVID-19 vaccine or a placebo.

The V gene is TRBV28, the J gene TRBJ2-7; no definite D call. CDR1 is MDHEN and CDR2 is SYDVKM in the germline V gene. Trimming removed 3 bases from V and 2 bases from J, with 11 bases in between. The CDR3 is 14 amino acids. CDR3 nucleotide sequence: TGTGCCAGCAGTTTTCAGGTGAACCCCTACGAGCAGTACTTC. Amino acids: CASSFQVNPYEQYF.

In its sample, this clone was seen once. The chain has TRBV28 and TRBJ2-5; TRBD2 matches 8 bases. Germline V CDR1 and CDR2: MDHEN, SYDVKM. The CDR3 is 15 residues long. V was pared by 3 bases and J by 4 bases, with 7 bases of the junction left unmatched. The CDR3 sequence: CASSFSSGGGETQYF. The CDR3 nucleotides read TGTGCCAGCAGTTTCTCCTCGGGGGGGGGAGAGACCCAGTACTTC.

This clone is a singleton in its sample. The chain employs TRBV4-1 and TRBJ2-1; TRBD1 or TRBD2 may be the D gene (5 bases each). This CDR3 contains 16 residues. Germline V gene data show CDR1 as MGHRA and CDR2 as YSYEKL. V was clipped by 3 bases and J by 4 bases, with 16 bases between them. CDR3 amino acids: CASSQGTGTVYNEQFF. As DNA, the CDR3 is TGCGCCAGCAGCCAGGGTACCGGGACGGTTTACAATGAGCAGTTCTTC.

The rearrangement joins TRBV29-1 to TRBJ2-2; 8 positions match TRBD1. V trimming: 3 bases; J trimming: 6 bases; junction bases outside the gene matches: 3. The germline V gene encodes CDR1 SQVTM and CDR2 ANQGSEA. This CDR3 has 13 amino acids. CDR3: CSVETGVAGELFF. DNA of the CDR3: TGCAGCGTTGAGACAGGGGTTGCCGGGGAGCTGTTTTTT.

This chain connects TRBV11-2 to TRBJ1-2; D unclear. CDR1 is SGHAT, CDR2 FQNNGV, per germline. V was pared by 0 bases and J by 5 bases, with 4 bases between. The CDR3 runs 12 residues. DNA for the CDR3: TGTGCCAGCAGCTTAGAGGGATATGGCTACACCTTC. It encodes CASSLEGYGYTF.

The J gene is TRBJ2-5, the V gene TRBV7-9; 9 nucleotides match TRBD2. From germline, CDR1 is SEHNR and CDR2 FQNEAQ (reference sequence). The CDR3 spans 16 residues. V lost 5 bases and J lost 5; bases outside the gene matches: 12. In DNA, the CDR3 is TGTGCCAGCAGCCCCCTTCGACTAGCGGACAGGGAGACCCAGTACTTC. Translating it yields CASSPLRLADRETQYF.

V is TRBV27 and J is TRBJ2-7; unclear D gene. V was shortened by 5 bases and J by 2 bases, with 16 bases between the two germline ends. Germline lookup yields CDR1 MNHEY and CDR2 SMNVEV (reference sequence). The CDR3 totals 15 residues. The chain's CDR3 is CASSAGGSPTYEQYF. In nucleotides, the CDR3 is TGTGCCAGCAGTGCCGGCGGAAGCCCAACCTACGAGCAGTACTTC.

The chain links TRBV19 to TRBJ2-5, with D possibly matching TRBD1 (6 bases). The CDR3 covers 15 residues. Germline CDR1 and CDR2: LNHDA and SQIVND (reference sequence). V was pared by 5 bases and J by 5 bases, with 18 bases between. CDR3 sequence reads: CASSETGNLGETQYF. Written as DNA, the CDR3 is TGTGCCAGTAGTGAAACAGGGAATCTAGGGGAGACCCAGTACTTC.

The V and J genes are TRBV28 and TRBJ2-7, with D uncertain. The germline gives CDR1 MDHEN, CDR2 SYDVKM. The CDR3 loop spans 14 amino acids. V lost 1 base, J lost 3 bases, and 10 bases lay in between. CDR3 in amino acids: CASSLSQPIYEQYF. For the CDR3, the DNA is TGTGCCAGCAGTTTATCCCAGCCTATCTACGAGCAGTACTTC. The whole variable domain, filled in from reference TRBV28 and TRBJ2-7, reads DVKVTQSSRYLVKRTGEKVFLECVQDMDHENMFWYRQDPGLGLRLIYFSYDVKMKEKGDIPEGYSVSREKKERFSLILESASTNQTSMYLCASSLSQPIYEQYFGPGTRLTVT.

This rearrangement joins TRBV28 to TRBJ2-7; D not certain. V lost 7 bases, J lost 6 bases, and 19 bases lay in between. Germline V gene lookup returns CDR1 MDHEN and CDR2 SYDVKM. The CDR3 length is 14 residues. CDR3 nucleotides: TGTGCCAGCACCCCCGGAAGGGCTTCTCTCGAGCAGTACTTC. Amino acids: CASTPGRASLEQYF.

The chain is built from TRBV5-1 and TRBJ2-5; D is possibly TRBD2 (5 bases). With 3 bases removed from V and 3 bases from J, the gap between germline ends came to 12 bases. CDR3 size: 14 residues. From germline, CDR1 is SGHRS and CDR2 YFSETQ. The CDR3 nucleotides read TGCGCCAGCAGCTGGGCCCCGGGGAAAGAGACCCAGTACTTC. Amino acids: CASSWAPGKETQYF.

The chain has TRBV7-6 and TRBJ2-5; tentative D call: TRBD2 (6 bases). V was trimmed by 3 bases and J by 7 bases, leaving 15 bases between them. Per germline, CDR1 SGHVS and CDR2 FNYEAQ. This CDR3 contains 14 residues. The CDR3 protein is CASSLGDWAGTQYF. The CDR3 bases are TGTGCCAGCAGCTTGGGGGACTGGGCCGGGACCCAGTACTTC.

The chain couples TRBV5-6 to TRBJ1-2; D is unresolved. The CDR3 contains 13 residues. The germline V and J ends were trimmed by 3 bases and 4 bases, with 10 bases remaining between them. Germline-derived CDR1 and CDR2 are SGHDT and YYEEEE. In DNA, the CDR3 is TGTGCCAGCAGCTGGAGGGTGACCTATGGCTACACCTTC. Translating gives CASSWRVTYGYTF.

This clone was found a few times. The sample has other DNA sequences that encode this CDR3 too. This sequence joins TRBV2 and TRBJ1-3, with 9 bases that match TRBD1. The length of the CDR3 is 14 residues. CDR1 is SNHLY, CDR2 FYNNEI, per germline. Trimming at V came to 8 bases and at J to 0 bases, leaving 2 bases not matched to a gene. CDR3 sequence reads: CASGTGSSGNTIYF. The DNA for the CDR3 is TGTGCCAGCGGGACAGGGTCCTCTGGAAACACCATATATTTT.